The entry below describes one TCR beta chain. Germline CDR1 reads SGHRS; CDR2 reads YFSETQ. This CDR3 is built from 13 residues. Trimming left V 4 bases short and J 6 bases short, with 10 bases between. The data were obtained in a study of cytomegalovirus exposure and HLA in healthy donors. Vbeta (60) and Jbeta (13) primers were used in the PCR. Some clones are missing from TCRdb's copy, which holds only in-frame ones; the method was immunoSEQ multiplex PCR. The table includes 95,000 to 150,000 clones, 74% detected once. The chain employs TRBV5-1 and TRBJ2-2; D remains ambiguous. Input material: PBMCs. The source is a man aged 35 to 55 in good health and CMV-seropositive. CDR3 in amino acids: CASSPLQAGELFF. The CDR3 DNA sequence: TGCGCCAGCAGCCCCCTCCAGGCCGGGGAGCTGTTTTTT.